This entry describes one T cell receptor beta chain. As yet, its antigen is unknown. These data come from a study of graft-versus-host responses after intestinal transplantation. Study outcomes and limitations: Some GvH clones appeared in ileal mucosa or blood before recipient bone marrow.

Germline assignment: CDR1 SEHNR and CDR2 FQNEAQ (reference sequence). Between the trimmed V and J ends, which lost 2 bases and 2 bases, there was a span of 12 bases. This CDR3 has 15 amino acids. Assay used: immunoSEQ multiplex PCR; TCRdb lists only in-frame clones, some missing. The data contain 25,000 or so clones, more than 90% of them singletons. The chain has TRBV7-9 and TRBJ2-5; no clear D. Here the sequenced sample was PBMCs, taken approximately 38 days after intestinal transplant. The TCR comes from a human patient who received an intestinal transplant, so some T cells may come from the graft donor. The CDR3: CASSLSSWDQETQYF. CDR3 bases: TGTGCCAGCAGCTTAAGCAGTTGGGATCAAGAGACCCAGTACTTC.